A single sample is the source of the 27 T cell receptor beta chains below, sequenced in a study of cytomegalovirus exposure and HLA in healthy donors (dated by TCRdb to the late 2010s). The library relied on the immunoSEQ multiplex PCR assay. The multiplex PCR relied on a mix of 60 forward primers for TCR Vbeta segments and 13 reverse primers for TCR Jbeta segments. TCRdb took over this immuneACCESS table, retaining in-frame rearrangements with V and J assigned. Such tables are incomplete; in checked studies, under half of the missing clones stem from an unresolved V gene, and the remainder is unexplained. For this sample there are a few hundred thousand clones; about 83% appear just once. Together, the top ten hold around 16% of the sample. The sequencing input was PBMCs. These receptor sequences come from a middle-aged man in good health and CMV-seronegative.

The chain couples TRBV11-2 to TRBJ2-3; perhaps TRBD1 as D (5 bases). Trimming removed 1 base at V and 4 bases at J, with 12 bases between. Germline values: CDR1 SGHAT, CDR2 FQNNGV. The CDR3 consists of 15 residues. CDR3 protein: CASSLVFRGADTQYF. The CDR3 DNA sequence: TGTGCCAGCAGCTTAGTTTTTAGGGGCGCAGATACGCAGTATTTT. The full variable domain, in which reference TRBV11-2 and TRBJ2-3 provide the parts outside the CDR3, is EAGVAQSPRYKIIEKRQSVAFWCNPISGHATLYWYQQILGQGPKLLIQFQNNGVVDDSQLPKDRFSAERLKGVDSTLKIQPAKLEDSAVYLCASSLVFRGADTQYFGPGTRLTVL.

This clone turned up a few times. The chain is built from TRBV7-2 and TRBJ2-7; D gene ambiguous. Trimming took off 3 bases at V and 2 bases at J, with 8 bases between the two ends. CDR1 is SGHTA and CDR2 is FQGNSA in the germline V gene. The CDR3 contains 13 residues. DNA for the CDR3: TGTGCCAGCAGCTTTTCCCAAACCTACGAGCAGTACTTC. Translated, it gives CASSFSQTYEQYF.

The chain is built from TRBV5-4 and TRBJ1-4; perhaps TRBD1 as D (6 bases). V was cut by 4 bases and J by 7 bases, with 17 bases left in between. The germline CDR1 and CDR2 sequences are SGHNT and YYREEE (reference sequence). This CDR3 contains 15 residues. CDR3 amino acids: CASSPTGRGGEKLFF. In nucleotides, the CDR3 is TGTGCCAGCAGCCCCACAGGGAGGGGGGGTGAAAAACTGTTTTTT.

The chain joins TRBV15 to TRBJ2-5; 7 bases line up with TRBD1. The J call may be mistaken, given a closer DNA end match to TRBJ2-7. Germline-derived CDR1 and CDR2 are LNHNV and YYDKDF (reference sequence). The CDR3 covers 15 residues. Here the CDR3 reads CATSRERQGPYEQYF. In DNA form, the CDR3 reads TGTGCCACCAGCAGAGAGCGACAGGGACCCTACGAGCAGTACTTC.

The V gene is TRBV5-8, the J gene TRBJ2-5; D is uncertain. The CDR3 covers 11 residues. The germline CDR1 and CDR2 sequences are SGHTS and YDEGEE. V was trimmed by 4 bases and J by 5 bases, leaving 6 bases between them. Written as DNA, the CDR3 is TGTGCCAGCAGCGTGGCGGAGACCCAGTACTTC. This gives the protein CASSVAETQYF.

The genes are TRBV15 and TRBJ2-7, with a weak D call TRBD1 (6 bases). Germline CDR1 reads LNHNV; CDR2 reads YYDKDF (reference sequence). The V and J ends lost 1 base and 2 bases respectively, with 12 bases between them. This CDR3 contains 15 residues. In DNA, the CDR3 is TGTGCCACCAGCAGAGGACCGACAGGCACCTACGAGCAGTACTTC. Encoded protein: CATSRGPTGTYEQYF.

The rearrangement uses TRBV29-1 and TRBJ2-6; 8 nucleotides agree with TRBD2. CDR3 size: 20 residues. Germline lookup yields CDR1 SQVTM and CDR2 ANQGSEA. The trim removed 2 bases at V and 1 base at J, leaving 16 bases unmatched. The CDR3 spells CSVEYPRGGSVSSGANVLTF. CDR3 nucleotides: TGCAGCGTTGAATATCCCCGGGGGGGCTCCGTAAGTTCTGGGGCCAACGTCCTGACTTTC.

The CDR3: CASSFREPYEQYF. The CDR3 nucleotides are TGTGCCAGCAGTTTCAGGGAACCCTACGAGCAGTACTTC. The genes are TRBV27 and TRBJ2-7; perhaps TRBD1 as D (5 bases). Trimming stripped 3 bases from V and 2 bases from J, with 8 bases between. This CDR3 comprises 13 residues. Germline values: CDR1 MNHEY, CDR2 SMNVEV (reference sequence).

The chain links TRBV4-3 to TRBJ2-7; no firm D call. V was clipped by 0 bases and J by 3 bases, with 6 bases between them. Germline V gene lookup returns CDR1 LGHNA and CDR2 YSLEER. CDR3 length: 13 amino acids. The CDR3 protein is CASSQDRNYEQYF. CDR3 coding DNA: TGCGCCAGCAGCCAAGACAGGAACTACGAGCAGTACTTC.

The chain joins TRBV29-1 to TRBJ2-4, with a possible D match to TRBD1 (5 bases). The V and J ends lost 0 bases and 9 bases respectively, with 6 bases between them. Germline values: CDR1 SQVTM, CDR2 ANQGSEA. The CDR3 is made up of 11 amino acids. CDR3 DNA sequence: TGCAGCGTTGAAGAAGGGGTCATTCAGTACTTC. Its translation: CSVEEGVIQYF.

The J gene is TRBJ1-4, the V gene TRBV6-1; 7 bases are shared with TRBD1. This CDR3 comprises 15 residues. CDR1 is MNHNS and CDR2 is SASEGT in the germline V gene. V was pared by 6 bases and J by 6 bases, with 10 bases of the junction left unmatched. CDR3 nucleotides: TGTGCCAGCAGGGAGGGGGGACAGACGTATGAAAAACTGTTTTTT. Translated, it gives CASREGGQTYEKLFF.

The chain links TRBV6-6 to TRBJ1-4, with 7 bases lining up with TRBD1. The germline V gene encodes CDR1 MNHNY and CDR2 SVGAGI (reference sequence). J was trimmed by 7 bases and V by 6 bases; bases with no gene match: 5. The CDR3 is 13 residues long. CDR3 region: CASSQRQGEKLFF. The CDR3 DNA follows: TGTGCCAGCAGCCAGAGACAGGGTGAAAAACTGTTTTTT.

The V call is TRBV5-1, the J call TRBJ2-1; D is unresolved. V was pared by 0 bases and J by 0 bases, with 13 bases between. The germline V gene has CDR1 SGHRS and CDR2 YFSETQ. The CDR3 consists of 17 residues. In DNA form, the CDR3 reads TGCGCCAGCAGCTTGGGTAGTCAGGCCAGCTCCTACAATGAGCAGTTCTTC. Protein: CASSLGSQASSYNEQFF.

This clone came up a few times. The V gene is TRBV5-4, the J gene TRBJ2-1, with 9 bases aligning to TRBD1. With 3 bases clipped from V and 0 bases from J, the junction kept 4 bases outside the gene matches. Looked up from germline, CDR1 is SGHNT and CDR2 is YYREEE (reference sequence). CDR3 length: 16 amino acids. In DNA, the CDR3 is TGTGCCAGCAGCTCCTCACAGGGGGCCTCCTACAATGAGCAGTTCTTC. This encodes CASSSSQGASYNEQFF.

V gene TRBV6-5 combines with J gene TRBJ1-1; D possibly corresponds to TRBD1 (6 bases). CDR1 is MNHEY, CDR2 SVGAGI, per germline. Trimming cost V 6 bases and J 5 bases, with 13 bases left between them. The CDR3 is 13 amino acids. The CDR3 DNA sequence: TGTGCCAGCAGCCCCGGGACAACGACTGAAGCTTTCTTT. Amino acid sequence: CASSPGTTTEAFF.

The chain combines TRBV9 with TRBJ2-3; 13 positions agree with TRBD2. The germline CDR1 and CDR2 sequences are SGDLS and YYNGEE. The V gene end was trimmed by 2 bases and the J gene end by 2 bases; junction bases not matched to a gene: 2. This CDR3 is built from 16 residues. This CDR3 reads CASSVGTSGNTDTQYF. The CDR3 DNA reads TGTGCCAGCAGCGTGGGGACTAGCGGGAACACAGATACGCAGTATTTT. The whole variable domain, remainder taken from reference TRBV9 and TRBJ2-3, is DSGVTQTPKHLITATGQRVTLRCSPRSGDLSVYWYQQSLDQGLQFLIQYYNGEERAKGNILERFSAQQFPDLHSELNLSSLELGDSALYFCASSVGTSGNTDTQYFGPGTRLTVL.

Written as DNA, the CDR3 is TGTGCCAGCAACTCCAGGGGGCGCATAGACCGCTACACCTTC. Amino acids: CASNSRGRIDRYTF. The rearrangement links TRBV6-1 to TRBJ1-2; 8 bases are shared with TRBD1. Germline lookup yields CDR1 MNHNS and CDR2 SASEGT. V gave up 7 bases and J gave up 9 bases; unmatched junction bases: 13. This CDR3 has 14 residues.

The J gene is TRBJ1-1, the V gene TRBV19; the D gene is possibly TRBD1 (6 bases). Germline V gene sequence: CDR1 LNHDA, CDR2 SQIVND (reference sequence). The CDR3 loop spans 15 amino acids. Trimming shortened V by 5 bases and J by 2 bases, and 15 bases separated the two germline ends. The CDR3 spells CASSPLGQINTEAFF. The CDR3 nucleotides read TGTGCCAGTAGTCCCCTCGGACAGATAAACACTGAAGCTTTCTTT.

The gene calls are TRBV28 and TRBJ2-2; D uncertain. V shed 2 bases and J shed 8 bases, with 18 bases lying between them. There are 16 residues in the CDR3. Germline lookup yields CDR1 MDHEN and CDR2 SYDVKM. DNA of the CDR3: TGTGCCAGCAGTTTAGATTTAAAACGATTAGTGGGGGAGCTGTTTTTT. Amino acid sequence: CASSLDLKRLVGELFF.

This chain connects TRBV4-1 to TRBJ1-5; tentatively, D is TRBD1 (5 bases). This CDR3 has 15 amino acids. Germline V gives CDR1 MGHRA, CDR2 YSYEKL. V was trimmed by 4 bases and J by 7 bases, leaving 17 bases between them. The CDR3: CASSRDPGGTQPQHF. CDR3 DNA sequence: TGCGCCAGCAGCCGTGACCCGGGGGGGACGCAGCCCCAGCATTTT.

The rearrangement joins TRBV7-9 to TRBJ2-3; 7 nucleotides line up with TRBD1. The CDR3 consists of 16 residues. The ends lost 5 bases at V and 1 base at J; junction bases unmatched: 9. Germline lookup yields CDR1 SEHNR and CDR2 FQNEAQ (reference sequence). The CDR3 loop is CASSPRQGPGTDTQYF. The DNA for the CDR3 is TGTGCCAGCAGCCCCCGACAGGGCCCGGGCACAGATACGCAGTATTTT.

The rearrangement joins TRBV7-7 to TRBJ2-3; 8 bases match TRBD2. There are 17 residues in the CDR3. Germline lookup yields CDR1 SSHAT and CDR2 FNYEAQ (reference sequence). J was trimmed by 3 bases and V by 4 bases; bases with no gene match: 12. CDR3 region: CASSSSRGGRQTDTQYF. The CDR3 region has the DNA TGTGCCAGCAGCTCCTCGCGGGGCGGGAGGCAAACAGATACGCAGTATTTT.

The rearrangement joins TRBV11-2 to TRBJ1-1, with a tentative D call TRBD1 (5 bases). Deletions cut 5 bases from V and 1 base from J, with 8 bases between. Per the germline V gene, CDR1 is SGHAT and CDR2 is FQNNGV. The CDR3 is 13 amino acids. The CDR3 protein is CASSLDKNTEAFF. CDR3 DNA: TGTGCCAGCAGCCTGGACAAGAACACTGAAGCTTTCTTT.

J is TRBJ1-2 and V is TRBV5-1; D perhaps matches TRBD1 (5 bases). CDR3 length equals 14 residues. Deletions cut 2 bases from V and 2 bases from J, with 10 bases between. The germline CDR1 and CDR2 sequences are SGHRS and YFSETQ. This CDR3 is CASSFLTENYGYTF. The CDR3 nucleotides are TGCGCCAGCAGCTTTCTGACAGAGAACTATGGCTACACCTTC.

The chain joins TRBV2 to TRBJ2-3; 7 positions agree with TRBD1. The CDR3 spans 14 residues. V shed 6 bases and J 1 base; nucleotides not matched to a gene: 4. Germline-derived CDR1 and CDR2 are SNHLY and FYNNEI. For the CDR3, the DNA is TGTGCCAGCAGGGGGGACAGTGGCACAGATACGCAGTATTTT. It specifies CASRGDSGTDTQYF.

This clone was picked up one time. The junction does not match germline at one end; this may be a read error. The CDR3 region is CASKGGVRWGRDRF. As DNA, the CDR3 is TGTGCCAGCAAGGGCGGGGTACGCTGGGGACGAGATAGATTC. The chain is built from TRBV5-6 and TRBJ2-7, with a tentative D call TRBD2 (6 bases). This CDR3 spans 14 amino acids. Germline CDR1 and CDR2: SGHDT and YYEEEE.

The gene calls are TRBV27 and TRBJ1-1; 7 nucleotides agree with TRBD1. The V and J ends lost 6 bases and 3 bases, in that order; junction bases with no gene match: 13. Looked up from germline, CDR1 is MNHEY and CDR2 is SMNVEV (reference sequence). The CDR3 runs to 16 residues. The CDR3 region has the DNA TGTGCCAGCAGCACCTTTTTGACAGGGAAAGACACTGAAGCTTTCTTT. Translation: CASSTFLTGKDTEAFF.